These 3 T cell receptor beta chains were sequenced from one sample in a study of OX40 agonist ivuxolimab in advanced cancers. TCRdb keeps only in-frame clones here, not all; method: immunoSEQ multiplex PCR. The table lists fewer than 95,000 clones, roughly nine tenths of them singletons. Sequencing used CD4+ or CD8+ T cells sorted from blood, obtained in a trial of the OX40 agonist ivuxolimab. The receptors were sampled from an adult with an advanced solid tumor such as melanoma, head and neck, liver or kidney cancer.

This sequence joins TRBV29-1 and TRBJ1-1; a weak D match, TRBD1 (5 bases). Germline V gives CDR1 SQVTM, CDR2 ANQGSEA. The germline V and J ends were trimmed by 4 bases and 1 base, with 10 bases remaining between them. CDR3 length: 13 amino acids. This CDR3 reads CSVAPGTNTEAFF. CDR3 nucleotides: TGCAGCGTTGCGCCAGGGACGAACACTGAAGCTTTCTTT.

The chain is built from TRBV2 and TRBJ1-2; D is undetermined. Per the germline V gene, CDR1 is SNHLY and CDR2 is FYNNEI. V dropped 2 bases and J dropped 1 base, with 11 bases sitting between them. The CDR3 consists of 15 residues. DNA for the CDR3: TGTGCCAGCAGTGAAAGACATTCCATTAACTATGGCTACACCTTC. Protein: CASSERHSINYGYTF.

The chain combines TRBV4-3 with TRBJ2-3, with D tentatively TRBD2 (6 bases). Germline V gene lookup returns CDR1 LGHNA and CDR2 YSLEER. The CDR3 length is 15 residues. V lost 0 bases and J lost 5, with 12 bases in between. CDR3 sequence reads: CASSQDAGWVDTQYF. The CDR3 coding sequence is TGCGCCAGCAGCCAAGACGCGGGGTGGGTAGATACGCAGTATTTT.